The clone carrying this T cell receptor beta chain was found a few times. What it binds is not known. This CDR3 contains 13 residues. Trimming cost V 6 bases and J 1 base, with 9 bases left between them. Germline V CDR1 and CDR2: SNHLY, FYNNEI. These data originate in a study of cytomegalovirus exposure and HLA in healthy donors. General study findings and limits: A few CMV-associated chains were confirmed in vitro to be specific for CMV antigens. Several V segments, TRBV6-2 and TRBV6-3 among them, could not be told apart and were dropped. In all likelihood, a cluster of highly shared sequence variants was a sequencing artifact.

The PCR employed 60 Vbeta primers together with 13 Jbeta primers. Here immunoSEQ multiplex PCR was the method, and the copy in TCRdb shows in-frame clones only, minus some. The sample includes 150,000 to 200,000 clones, just under 80% of them seen just once. The V gene is TRBV2, the J gene TRBJ1-1, with D unresolved. The sample was PBMCs. The sequence was obtained from a woman between 45 and 60 years old in good health and CMV-seropositive. This CDR3 reads CASSVSSNTEAFF. The CDR3 DNA reads as TGTGCCAGCAGCGTCTCCTCGAACACTGAAGCTTTCTTT.